This T cell receptor beta chain was captured by sequencing in a study of blood T cell repertoires in COVID-19. Study in general: PBMCs, B-cell-depleted T cells, or T cells provided the cDNA or gDNA that made up the material.

Some clones are missing from TCRdb's copy, which holds only in-frame ones; the method was immunoSEQ multiplex PCR. This repertoire shows about 410,000 clones, about nine tenths found once; its top ten account for 1.4%. Specimen: peripheral blood. This TCR was sampled from a woman in her 30s with active or convalescent COVID-19.

The CDR3 loop is CAISAGGRDRRYSNQPQHF. Here the CDR3 DNA reads TGTGCCATCAGTGCTGGGGGCCGGGACAGGCGATATAGCAATCAGCCCCAGCATTTT. The genes are TRBV10-3 and TRBJ1-5, with 8 bases identical to TRBD1. With V trimmed by 4 bases and J by 0 bases, 14 bases remained unmatched. CDR1 ENHRY and CDR2 SYGVKD come from the germline V gene. The CDR3 is made up of 19 amino acids.